One sample yielded the 2 T cell receptor beta chains listed below, sequenced in a study of blood T cells in healthy people across ages. Primed by a sample-barcoded 5' primer and a J-beta primer mix, a second PCR proceeded for 7 to 11 cycles. TCRdb re-called the 5' RACE reads with MiXCR, one entry per CDR3 protein. The data show roughly 1,800,000 distinct CDR3 sequences, with approximately 50% seen just once and approximately 2% held by the top ten. The sample was blood. Receptors were obtained from a woman in her forties in good health.

The chain combines TRBV20-1 with TRBJ1-2, with a weak D call TRBD1 (6 bases). The V gene's germline CDR1 is DFQATT and CDR2 SNEGSKA (reference sequence). Trimming removed 0 bases from V and 7 bases from J, with 21 bases in between. This CDR3 is built from 16 residues. Here the CDR3 reads CSARDILWDIVVGYTF. The CDR3 coding sequence is TGCAGTGCTAGAGATATTTTGTGGGACATCGTAGTTGGCTACACCTTC.

The V call is TRBV10-2, the J call TRBJ2-7; no clear D. The germline V gene has CDR1 WSHSY and CDR2 SAAADI. Trimming took 8 bases from V and 2 from J, leaving 10 bases between them. The CDR3 consists of 12 residues. The CDR3 DNA sequence: TGCGCCAGCGGCGGACCCACCTACGAGCAGTACTTC. Protein: CASGGPTYEQYF.